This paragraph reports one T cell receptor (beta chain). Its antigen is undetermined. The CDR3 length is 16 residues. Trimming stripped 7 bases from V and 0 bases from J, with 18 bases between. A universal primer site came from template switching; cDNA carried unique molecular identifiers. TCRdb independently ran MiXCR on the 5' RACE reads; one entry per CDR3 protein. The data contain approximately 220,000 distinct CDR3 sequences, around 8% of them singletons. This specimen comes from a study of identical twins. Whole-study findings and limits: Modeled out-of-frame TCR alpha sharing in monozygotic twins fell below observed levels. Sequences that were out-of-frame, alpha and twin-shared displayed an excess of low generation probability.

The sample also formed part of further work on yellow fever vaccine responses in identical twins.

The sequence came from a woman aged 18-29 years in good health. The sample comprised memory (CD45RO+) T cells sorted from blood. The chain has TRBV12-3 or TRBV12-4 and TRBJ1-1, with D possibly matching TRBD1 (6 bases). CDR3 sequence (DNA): TGTGCCAGCATTCGGGCAGGGGCGCGCCTGAACACTGAAGCTTTCTTT. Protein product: CASIRAGARLNTEAFF.